This TCR beta chain was identified during a study of blood T cell repertoires in COVID-19 (TCRdb year 2020). Looking at the study overall: Samples covering the acute and convalescent phases of COVID-19 were provided by collaborators in the United States, Italy and Spain. The repertoires were released in a freely available public database meant as a resource for research on the immune response to SARS-CoV-2. Nearly every sample came with metadata listing a de-identified subject ID, COVID-19 status, age in years and sex. The material from the prospective study consisted of cDNA or gDNA derived from T cells, B-cell-depleted T cells, or PBMCs. Samples were obtained from the ongoing ImmuneRACE study (first 160 participants) and from over 1,000 subjects provided by 6 global collaborators. Deeply sampled blood TCRbeta repertoires from subjects exposed to, actively infected with, or recovered from COVID-19 were included in the dataset. Where available, HLA class I and class II types were taken from metadata supplied by the sample provider and were not determined by assay-based typing. What the work shows at the level of the full study, not this receptor alone: Clinical and demographic metadata were provided uncurated, with the amount varying by source and participant.

The collaborating institutions used their own protocols to collect whole blood in K2EDTA tubes. For TCRbeta analysis, collaborator samples were shipped as frozen whole blood, as isolated PBMCs, or as DNA extracted from either sample type. In regard to this clone: What this receptor recognizes is not known. Base qualities are not recorded, but no much larger clone differs from it by a single base.

The immunoSEQ Assay, a bias-controlled multiplex PCR, was used to amplify TCRbeta CDR3 regions from genomic DNA. In the paper's pipeline: Within the assay, amplification of reference gene primers was used to estimate how many nucleated cells each sample contained. To quantify the absolute abundance of each unique TCRbeta CDR3 rearrangement, sequence reads were collapsed and filtered. For each sample, productive Simpson clonality was calculated by taking the square root of Simpson's diversity index across productive rearrangements. The table was pulled from immuneACCESS by TCRdb, which kept in-frame rearrangements only. Such tables lose some clones; where checked, under half of the loss comes from unresolved V genes, and the rest has no known cause. Clone size and the V and J calls come from that table; the DNA yielded D and trimming. The sample yields a few hundred thousand clones; approximately 80% were counted once. Roughly 7% of the sample comes from the top ten.

This clonotype was obtained from a woman between 45 and 65 years old with acute or convalescent COVID-19. What was sequenced was peripheral blood.

The DNA reads as follows: TGTGCCAGCAGCCTCCTAGCGGGGTATGAGCAGTTCTTC. Its translation is CASSLLAGYEQFF. This chain is built from TRBV3-1 (or the pseudogene TRBV3-2) and TRBJ2-1, with 9 bases aligning to TRBD2. V ends up 4 bases short and J 8 bases short, with an unmatched junction base count of 3. The germline V gene (reference sequence) gives CDR1 as LGHDT and CDR2 as YNNKEL. Reading from cysteine to phenylalanine, the CDR3 counts 13 amino acids. The DNA shown is the 39-base CDR3, in frame from base 1.